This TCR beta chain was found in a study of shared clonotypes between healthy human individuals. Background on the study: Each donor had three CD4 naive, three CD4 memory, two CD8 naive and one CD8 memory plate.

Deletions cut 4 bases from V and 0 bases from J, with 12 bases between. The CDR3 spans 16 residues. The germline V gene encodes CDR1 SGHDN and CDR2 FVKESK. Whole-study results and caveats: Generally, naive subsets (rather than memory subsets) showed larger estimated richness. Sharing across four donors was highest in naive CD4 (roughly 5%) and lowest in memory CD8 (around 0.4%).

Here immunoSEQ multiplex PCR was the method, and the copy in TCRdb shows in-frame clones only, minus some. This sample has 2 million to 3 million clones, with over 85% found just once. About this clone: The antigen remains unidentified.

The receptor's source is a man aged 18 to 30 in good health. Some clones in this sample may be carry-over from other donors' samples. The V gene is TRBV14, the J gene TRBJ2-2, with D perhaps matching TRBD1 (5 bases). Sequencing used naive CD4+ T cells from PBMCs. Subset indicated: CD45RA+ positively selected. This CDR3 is CASSPYRSANTGELFF. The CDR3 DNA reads TGTGCCAGCAGCCCATACAGGAGCGCGAACACCGGGGAGCTGTTTTTT.